This T cell receptor beta chain was sequenced for a study of blood T cell repertoires in COVID-19 (dated by TCRdb to the early 2020s). As for the study more broadly: Samples from collaborators originated in the United States, Italy and Spain and spanned both the acute and convalescent phases of COVID-19. The repertoires were made available in a free public database intended to serve as a resource for research on the immune response to SARS-CoV-2. Where available, HLA class I and class II types were taken from metadata supplied by the sample provider and were not determined by assay-based typing. Subjects who had been exposed to COVID-19, were actively infected with it, or had recovered from it provided the deeply sampled blood TCRbeta repertoires that made up the dataset. The prospective study material was composed of cDNA or gDNA derived from T cells, B-cell-depleted T cells, or PBMCs. The samples were drawn from the first 160 participants of the ongoing ImmuneRACE study and from over 950 subjects provided by 6 global collaborators. The sample metadata nearly always contained a de-identified subject ID, COVID-19 status, age in years and sex. The research as a whole found: The amount of clinical and demographic metadata varied by source and participant and was provided uncurated.

A remark on this clone: Its binding antigen is unknown. No base quality values were provided; no much bigger clone lies one nucleotide off.

TCRbeta CDR3 regions were amplified from genomic DNA using the immunoSEQ Assay, a bias-controlled multiplex PCR. Regarding the original processing steps: The number of nucleated cells in each sample was estimated by amplification of reference gene primers within the assay. Sequence reads were collapsed and filtered to measure the absolute abundance of every unique TCRbeta CDR3 rearrangement. For each sample, productive Simpson clonality was calculated by taking the square root of Simpson's diversity index across productive rearrangements. TCRdb limited this immuneACCESS table to in-frame rearrangements with V and J called. A share of clones is missing; checked studies link under half to unresolved V genes, and the rest is unexplained. The V and J calls and clone size were taken over from that table, and D and trimming were inferred from the DNA. This sample holds 55,000 to 75,000 clones; approximately 88% were observed only once. Jointly, the top ten make up 3.9% of the sample.

The CDR3 covers 16 residues, taking in both the cysteine and the phenylalanine. CDR3 DNA is the only sequence kept; it has 48 bases, read in frame from the first base. The germline ends are 13 bases apart after V is trimmed by 1 base and J by 1 base. CDR1 and CDR2 are drawn from the germline V gene (reference sequence): LNHNV, YYDKDF. Whole blood was collected in K2EDTA tubes by collaborating institutions according to the institutions' own protocols. For TCRbeta analysis, collaborators shipped samples in one of three forms: frozen whole blood, isolated PBMCs, or DNA extracted from either of those sample types.

Recombination joined TRBV15 with TRBJ2-5; TRBD2 is possibly the D segment (6 matching bases). The clonotype comes from a human donor in a cohort sampled during active COVID-19. The sequenced sample consisted of peripheral blood. The DNA sequence reads TGTGCCACCAGCAGAGGTGGCGGGAACACCCAAGAGACCCAGTACTTC. Its protein reads: CATSRGGGNTQETQYF.